The 14 T cell receptor beta chains below were found in one sample sequenced in a study of cytomegalovirus exposure and HLA in healthy donors (dated by TCRdb to about 2017). The library came from the immunoSEQ multiplex PCR assay. Not all clones reach the TCRdb copy of this immuneACCESS table, which keeps in-frame sequences only. Checked studies attribute under half of the gap to unresolved V genes and leave the rest unexplained. The sample records 250,000 to 400,000 clones, 70% to 90% of which are singletons. Together, the top ten hold approximately 0.9% of the sample. Source material: PBMCs. These receptors were taken from a man in his thirties or forties in good health and CMV-seronegative.

This chain connects TRBV27 to TRBJ2-7; 10 bases align to TRBD1. Germline V lookup: CDR1 MNHEY, CDR2 SMNVEV (reference sequence). Trimming removed 3 bases from V and 1 base from J; junction bases left unmatched: 3. The CDR3 contains 15 residues. The CDR3 bases are TGTGCCAGCAGTTTGTCGGGACAGGGGTCCTACGAGCAGTACTTC. Translating it yields CASSLSGQGSYEQYF.

The rearrangement joins TRBV18 to TRBJ1-3, with 7 bases aligning to TRBD1. Germline assignment: CDR1 KGHSH and CDR2 LQKENI. This CDR3 spans 13 amino acids. Trimming cost V 4 bases and J 9 bases; bases outside gene matches: 6. CDR3 sequence: CASSQGQSITIYF. The CDR3 DNA reads as TGTGCCAGCTCACAGGGACAGAGCATCACCATATATTTT.

In this sample, this clone turned up a few times. This sequence joins TRBV10-2 and TRBJ1-6; D is undetermined. The CDR3 length is 11 residues. The germline CDR1 and CDR2 sequences are WSHSY and SAAADI. Trimming stripped 3 bases from V and 15 bases from J, with 9 bases between. The CDR3 DNA sequence: TGCGCCAGCAGTGAAGAACAAATCCTCCACTTT. The encoded protein is CASSEEQILHF.

The gene calls are TRBV7-6 and TRBJ1-2; the D gene is possibly TRBD1 (6 bases). V gave up 1 base and J gave up 2 bases, with 17 bases separating them. The germline V gene encodes CDR1 SGHVS and CDR2 FNYEAQ. This CDR3 comprises 17 residues. CDR3 DNA: TGTGCCAGCAGCTTAGGGGGGCCAGAAGGGAGCAACTATGGCTACACCTTC. Its translation is CASSLGGPEGSNYGYTF.

The V call is TRBV5-5, the J call TRBJ2-7; weak D call: TRBD1 (6 bases). The CDR3 loop spans 15 amino acids. V was trimmed by 0 bases and J by 6 bases, leaving 16 bases between them. The V gene's germline CDR1 is SGHKS and CDR2 YYEKEE (reference sequence). Written as DNA, the CDR3 is TGTGCCAGCAGCTTGGGGCAGGGGTTTTTAAGCGAGCAGTACTTC. This codes for CASSLGQGFLSEQYF.

V gene TRBV4-3 combines with J gene TRBJ2-7; a possible D gene is TRBD1 (5 bases). V was shortened by 0 bases and J by 4 bases, with 13 bases between the two germline ends. The CDR3 covers 15 residues. CDR1 and CDR2 from the germline V gene are LGHNA and YSLEER. The CDR3: CASSQERVGLYEQYF. The DNA of the CDR3 is TGCGCCAGCAGCCAAGAACGGGTGGGGCTTTACGAGCAGTACTTC.

The chain is built from TRBV7-9 and TRBJ2-2, with a weak D call TRBD2 (6 bases). This CDR3 spans 18 amino acids. Germline CDR1 and CDR2: SEHNR and FQNEAQ (reference sequence). Trimming took off 3 bases at V and 6 bases at J, with 23 bases between the two ends. CDR3 DNA: TGTGCCAGCAGCTTTTTATTCTACCGGGGGAATGGGGCCGGGGAGCTGTTTTTT. Translated, it gives CASSFLFYRGNGAGELFF. Variable domain in full (rest from reference TRBV7-9 and TRBJ2-2): DTGVSQNPRHKITKRGQNVTFRCDPISEHNRLYWYRQTLGQGPEFLTYFQNEAQLEKSRLLSDRFSAERPKGSFSTLEIQRTEQGDSAMYLCASSFLFYRGNGAGELFFGEGSRLTVL.

The chain joins TRBV11-1 to TRBJ1-1; D gene uncertain. Trimming cost V 8 bases and J 0 bases, with 16 bases left between them. This CDR3 is built from 15 residues. The germline V gene has CDR1 SGHAT and CDR2 FQDESV (reference sequence). This chain's CDR3 is CASLEALPMNTEAFF. The DNA for the CDR3 is TGTGCCAGCCTTGAGGCTTTGCCCATGAACACTGAAGCTTTCTTT.

The V and J genes are TRBV4-1 and TRBJ1-6; D is perhaps TRBD1 (6 bases). With 1 base removed from V and 2 bases from J, the gap between germline ends came to 12 bases. This CDR3 has 17 amino acids. The germline CDR1 and CDR2 sequences are MGHRA and YSYEKL. CDR3 DNA sequence: TGCGCCAGCAGCCAAGGCGGGGGGCAGACCTATAATTCACCCCTCCACTTT. This sequence encodes CASSQGGGQTYNSPLHF.

This clone was seen just once. The chain recombines TRBV6-6 with TRBJ2-5; possible D gene TRBD1, 6 bases. Germline-derived CDR1 and CDR2 are MNHNY and SVGAGI (reference sequence). V was trimmed by 1 base and J by 4 bases, leaving 16 bases between them. The CDR3 consists of 16 residues. The DNA of the CDR3 is TGTGCCAGCAGTTACTTTACTTTAGGGGGTTCAGAGACCCAGTACTTC. It translates to CASSYFTLGGSETQYF.

The gene calls are TRBV7-9 and TRBJ2-5; weak D call: TRBD2 (7 bases). The germline V gene has CDR1 SEHNR and CDR2 FQNEAQ (reference sequence). V gave up 5 bases and J gave up 4 bases, with 17 bases separating them. The CDR3 is 15 residues long. CDR3 sequence: CASSPPGGPTETQYF. The CDR3 DNA reads as TGTGCCAGCAGCCCACCCGGGGGGCCAACAGAGACCCAGTACTTC.

The CDR3: CASSGQYSGEKLFF. CDR3 DNA: TGCGCCAGCAGTGGTCAGTATTCGGGTGAAAAACTGTTTTTT. The J gene is TRBJ1-4, the V gene TRBV10-2; D is undetermined. CDR3 length equals 14 residues. Per the germline V gene, CDR1 is WSHSY and CDR2 is SAAADI. Trimming removed 4 bases at V and 7 bases at J, with 13 bases between.

This clone was seen only once. The rearrangement links TRBV27 to TRBJ1-4; 9 nucleotides match TRBD1. The CDR3 runs to 16 residues. CDR1 is MNHEY, CDR2 SMNVEV, per germline (reference sequence). Germline trimming cut 4 bases from V and 1 base from J; bases unmatched to any gene: 4. The CDR3 nucleotides read TGTGCCAGCAGTTCCGGGACAGGGTTAACTAATGAAAAACTGTTTTTT. Encoded protein: CASSSGTGLTNEKLFF. Complete variable domain (other parts from reference TRBV27 and TRBJ1-4): EAQVTQNPRYLITVTGKKLTVTCSQNMNHEYMSWYRQDPGLGLRQIYYSMNVEVTDKGDVPEGYKVSRKEKRNFPLILESPSPNQTSLYFCASSSGTGLTNEKLFFGSGTQLSVL.

This sequence joins TRBV4-1 and TRBJ2-5, with D possibly TRBD1 on 6 matching bases. The V gene's germline CDR1 is MGHRA and CDR2 YSYEKL. The CDR3 totals 16 residues. The V end was cut by 1 base, the J end by 1 base, with 13 bases between. CDR3 in amino acids: CASSQGPDRPQETQYF. The CDR3 region has the DNA TGCGCCAGCAGCCAAGGTCCCGACAGGCCCCAAGAGACCCAGTACTTC.